This T cell receptor (delta chain) came from a study of γδ T cells in repeated Plasmodium falciparum infection (dated by TCRdb to the early 2020s). Describing the broader study: The natural-infection arm enrolled Malian children exposed to intense seasonal malaria transmission, compared against age and gender matched Australian children. About five malaria-naive U.S. adults underwent four controlled human malaria infections by bites from P. falciparum NF54-infected Anopheles stephensi mosquitoes over approximately 640 days. Samples were collected from controlled-infection subjects at baseline, immediately before selected infections, and 21 days after each infection. Malian gammadelta TCR repertoires were analysed cross-sectionally in periods with no transmission and longitudinally across episodes of acute febrile malaria. Using both natural infection in Mali and controlled human malaria infection, the study looked at the way repeated Plasmodium falciparum infection shapes the human gammadelta T cell repertoire.

Turning to this clone: Its antigen is not yet known. TCRdb has a much larger clone's protein, which differs at residue 9 from the translation of this DNA, likely because of a read error; what is shown is the protein translated from the DNA.

General conclusions and limits of the study: Because the controlled-infection cohort was small, analysis of inter-individual variability in gammadelta T cell responses was limited. The Malian cohort came from a small rural village of predominantly one ethnic group, limiting generalizability.

Receptor libraries were prepared by multiplex PCR. This sample was sequenced with an Illumina MiSeq. Both TCR gamma (TRG) and TCR delta (TRD) chains were sequenced from each sorted gammadelta T cell sample. The original methods were these. Repertoire analyses included clonotype tree plots, accumulated frequency of the top 20 clonotypes, diversity index (DI) and D75 metrics. In TCRdb, clones were called once more from the public reads by CATT, and rows of identical DNA were later combined. The V and J calls, along with clone size, are taken from TCRdb and not from the paper's own processing. The sample profile shows 75,000 to 95,000 delta-chain clones; more than 0.85% of them were found once. The ten biggest clones cover 7.5% to 10% of the sample. The sequence was collected from a pool of human donors (malaria-infected and uninfected, not separated). Sequenced: gamma-delta T cells from blood.

The sequence in DNA is TGTGCCTGTGACACGATGGGGGATTCGGACACCGATAAACTCATCTTT. Its protein reads: CACDTMGDSDTDKLIF. The sequence links TRDV2 to TRDJ1, with 8 bases in between that match TRDD3. No J gene was available from TCRdb, and it was assigned here by a germline match of the DNA. V is pruned by 1 base and J by 0 bases, leaving 6 bases of the junction without a gene match. From a lookup of the germline V gene, CDR1 and CDR2 are GEAIGNYY and EKD. Measured from the cysteine to the phenylalanine, the CDR3 is 16 residues long. Only the CDR3 part of the read is kept: 48 bases, read in frame from the first base.